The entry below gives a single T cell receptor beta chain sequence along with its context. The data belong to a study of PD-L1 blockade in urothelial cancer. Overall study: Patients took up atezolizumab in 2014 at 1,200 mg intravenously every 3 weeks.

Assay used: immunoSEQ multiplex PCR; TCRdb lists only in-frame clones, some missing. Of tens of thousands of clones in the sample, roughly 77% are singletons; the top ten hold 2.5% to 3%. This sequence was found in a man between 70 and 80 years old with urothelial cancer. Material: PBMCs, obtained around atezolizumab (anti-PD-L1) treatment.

The CDR3 nucleotides are TGTGCCAGCAGTGAGTACGGTGTAGACACCGGGGAGCTGTTTTTT. Protein: CASSEYGVDTGELFF. The chain has TRBV2 and TRBJ2-2; D gene unclear. This CDR3 region has 15 residues. V shed 3 bases and J shed 3 bases, with 11 bases lying between them. Germline CDR1 SNHLY, CDR2 FYNNEI.